A single sample gave rise to the 32 T cell receptor beta chains below, sequenced in a study of control samples from healthy donors and cancer patients. TCRdb's copy holds only in-frame clones and misses some; the assay was immunoSEQ multiplex PCR. This sample carries about 94,000 clones, 90% of them seen once, and the ten largest clones take 3% to 4.5%. Material: blood. Receptors were obtained from a woman aged 18-29 years in good health.

The CDR3 DNA sequence: TGCGCCAGCAGCTTGGGGTTTGGGACATCGAGTAACCCTAACTATGGCTACACCTTC. Translation: CASSLGFGTSSNPNYGYTF. The chain links TRBV5-1 to TRBJ1-2; possible D gene TRBD1, 6 bases. The CDR3 length is 19 residues. Trimming removed 0 bases at V and 0 bases at J, with 21 bases between. CDR1 and CDR2 from the germline V gene are SGHRS and YFSETQ.

The chain has TRBV10-3 and TRBJ1-1; tentatively, D is TRBD1 (6 bases). CDR1 and CDR2 (germline): ENHRY, SYGVKD. This CDR3 is 13 amino acids long. Trimming pared 3 bases from V and 4 bases from J, leaving 9 bases between. The CDR3 coding sequence is TGTGCCATCAGTGAAACAGGGACCACTGAAGCTTTCTTT. It translates to CAISETGTTEAFF.

This sequence joins TRBV5-4 and TRBJ2-5; 8 nucleotides line up with TRBD2. Unmatched junction bases numbered 5, after V lost 2 bases and J lost 5 bases. The CDR3 is made up of 14 amino acids. Germline CDR1 SGHNT, CDR2 YYREEE (reference sequence). CDR3 DNA: TGTGCCAGCAGCTTACTAGCGGACGGGGAGACCCAGTACTTC. Translated, it gives CASSLLADGETQYF.

The genes are TRBV5-1 and TRBJ1-6; maybe TRBD1 (6 bases). The CDR3 loop spans 14 amino acids. CDR1 is SGHRS, CDR2 YFSETQ, per germline. Trimming pared 0 bases from V and 7 bases from J, leaving 8 bases between. CDR3 sequence: CASSLGDTNSPLHF. For the CDR3, the DNA is TGCGCCAGCAGCTTGGGGGACACAAATTCACCCCTCCACTTT.

V gene TRBV6-2 or TRBV6-3 combines with J gene TRBJ1-5; D not certain. The germline gives CDR1 MNHEY, CDR2 SVGEGT. The CDR3 is 18 amino acids. The V end lost 6 bases, the J end lost 1 base, and 22 bases lay between the germline ends. Here the CDR3 reads CASSPIGGPRRSNQPQHF. The DNA for the CDR3 is TGTGCCAGCAGCCCTATAGGCGGACCGAGGAGAAGCAATCAGCCCCAGCATTTT.

This chain connects TRBV7-9 to TRBJ2-2, with D hard to call. The V and J ends lost 4 bases and 6 bases respectively, with 9 bases between them. Germline CDR1 reads SEHNR; CDR2 reads FQNEAQ (reference sequence). The CDR3 contains 13 residues. CDR3 coding DNA: TGTGCCAGCAGCTACTTCGGGTCCGGGGAGCTGTTTTTT. Translation gives CASSYFGSGELFF.

The rearrangement uses TRBV25-1 and TRBJ1-5; possible D gene TRBD1, 6 bases. The CDR3 extends over 16 amino acids. The germline CDR1 and CDR2 sequences are MGHDK and SYGVNS. Trimming cost V 3 bases and J 4 bases, with 16 bases left between them. The CDR3 here is CASSDALGGGNQPQHF. The CDR3 nucleotides are TGTGCCAGCAGTGATGCGTTGGGGGGCGGGAATCAGCCCCAGCATTTT.

This clone was counted between two and nine times. V and J are TRBV25-1 and TRBJ1-6; 7 bases line up with TRBD1. Germline CDR1 and CDR2: MGHDK and SYGVNS. This CDR3 spans 13 amino acids. V shed 8 bases and J 5 bases; nucleotides not matched to a gene: 3. CDR3 amino acids: CASGTANNSPLHF. In DNA form, the CDR3 reads TGTGCCAGCGGGACAGCCAATAATTCACCCCTCCACTTT.

The rearrangement links TRBV5-6 to TRBJ1-2; 10 bases match TRBD1. With 2 bases clipped from V and 4 bases from J, the junction kept 2 bases outside the gene matches. Germline lookup yields CDR1 SGHDT and CDR2 YYEEEE. The CDR3 length is 14 residues. This CDR3 is CASSFGQGGYGYTF. CDR3 bases: TGTGCCAGCAGCTTCGGACAGGGGGGCTATGGCTACACCTTC.

This sequence joins TRBV6-5 and TRBJ2-1; 9 bases are a match to TRBD2. V was clipped by 1 base and J by 4 bases; unmatched bases: 5. The CDR3 consists of 16 residues. Per germline, CDR1 MNHEY and CDR2 SVGAGI. The CDR3 here is CASSYLGGGEYNEQFF. The CDR3 bases are TGTGCCAGCAGTTACTTGGGCGGGGGGGAGTACAATGAGCAGTTCTTC.

This clone was observed once. The genes are TRBV5-4 and TRBJ2-3, with TRBD2 matching over 8 bases. Looked up from germline, CDR1 is SGHNT and CDR2 is YYREEE (reference sequence). Trimming cost V 4 bases and J 2 bases; bases outside gene matches: 9. The CDR3 runs to 16 residues. The CDR3 loop reads CASSPGGGQATDTQYF. In DNA form, the CDR3 reads TGTGCCAGCAGCCCGGGGGGGGGCCAGGCCACAGATACGCAGTATTTT.

CDR3 in amino acids: CASSIGSGFYGYTF. The CDR3, as DNA: TGTGCCAGTAGTATAGGATCGGGCTTCTATGGCTACACCTTC. This chain connects TRBV19 to TRBJ1-2; D call uncertain. Germline V gene sequence: CDR1 LNHDA, CDR2 SQIVND (reference sequence). The CDR3 is made up of 14 amino acids. The V gene lost 1 base and the J gene lost 4 bases, with 10 bases spanning the gap.

The chain employs TRBV3-1 (or the pseudogene TRBV3-2) and TRBJ2-5, with D possibly matching TRBD2 (5 bases). This CDR3 spans 15 amino acids. The germline V gene has CDR1 LGHDT and CDR2 YNNKEL (reference sequence). V was shortened by 2 bases and J by 4 bases, with 14 bases between the two germline ends. The CDR3 region has the DNA TGTGCCAGCAGCCAACGCGGGTCGCTGGGAGAGACCCAGTACTTC. Translation: CASSQRGSLGETQYF.

The chain uses TRBV5-5 and TRBJ2-2; tentative D call: TRBD1 (6 bases). Germline V gene sequence: CDR1 SGHKS, CDR2 YYEKEE (reference sequence). This CDR3 has 16 amino acids. With 0 bases removed from V and 2 bases from J, the gap between germline ends came to 11 bases. In nucleotides, the CDR3 is TGTGCCAGCAGCTTGGCCAGGGGATCCAACACCGGGGAGCTGTTTTTT. Translation gives CASSLARGSNTGELFF.

The J gene is TRBJ2-2, the V gene TRBV5-1; a weak D match, TRBD1 (5 bases). The CDR3 spans 14 residues. CDR1 is SGHRS, CDR2 YFSETQ, per germline. V dropped 3 bases and J dropped 2 bases, with 8 bases sitting between them. The CDR3 here is CASSSQGNTGELFF. The CDR3 DNA sequence: TGCGCCAGCAGCTCCCAGGGAAACACCGGGGAGCTGTTTTTT.

The chain combines TRBV7-9 with TRBJ2-1; no clear D gene. The germline V gene has CDR1 SEHNR and CDR2 FQNEAQ (reference sequence). There are 13 residues in the CDR3. Trimming took 5 bases from V and 8 from J, leaving 13 bases between them. The CDR3 DNA sequence: TGTGCCAGCAGCCCGGACGGCCGGGATGAGCAGTTCTTC. Translating it yields CASSPDGRDEQFF.

A single count supports this clone. The chain combines TRBV5-6 with TRBJ1-5; D unclear. Looked up from germline, CDR1 is SGHDT and CDR2 is YYEEEE. The length of the CDR3 is 12 residues. V lost 4 bases, J lost 7 bases, and 9 bases lay in between. The CDR3 DNA reads TGTGCCAGCAGCCTGCTCGACCAGCCCCAGCATTTT. Amino acid sequence: CASSLLDQPQHF.

V usage is TRBV29-1 and J usage is TRBJ1-2; D not certain. The V gene's germline CDR1 is SQVTM and CDR2 ANQGSEA. The CDR3 runs to 13 residues. V lost 3 bases and J 6 bases, leaving 14 bases between the germline ends. CDR3 amino acids: CSVEWGGSHGYTF. The CDR3 DNA is TGCAGCGTTGAGTGGGGTGGTTCTCATGGCTACACCTTC.

The rearrangement links TRBV27 to TRBJ2-2, with D maybe TRBD2 (6 bases). The CDR3 contains 18 residues. V shed 1 base and J shed 3 bases, with 18 bases lying between them. Germline lookup yields CDR1 MNHEY and CDR2 SMNVEV (reference sequence). CDR3 region: CASSLYPTVSGDTGELFF. The DNA of the CDR3 is TGTGCCAGCAGTTTATACCCGACGGTCTCGGGAGACACCGGGGAGCTGTTTTTT.

In its sample, this clone was seen once. The chain joins TRBV4-1 to TRBJ1-1, with 7 bases lining up with TRBD1. Trimming removed 4 bases from V and 0 bases from J; junction bases left unmatched: 5. The CDR3 runs 15 residues. Germline CDR1 reads MGHRA; CDR2 reads YSYEKL. The chain's CDR3 is CASSRVDRLNTEAFF. Here the CDR3 DNA reads TGCGCCAGCAGCCGGGTGGACAGGTTGAACACTGAAGCTTTCTTT.

V gene TRBV6-1 combines with J gene TRBJ2-7; D unclear. Trimming removed 1 base from V and 9 bases from J, with 7 bases in between. CDR1 and CDR2 (germline): MNHNS, SASEGT. The CDR3 contains 11 residues. In DNA, the CDR3 is TGTGCCAGCAGTGAAGGGTCTCCGCAGTACTTC. Amino acid sequence: CASSEGSPQYF.

The chain joins TRBV15 to TRBJ1-5; 8 nucleotides align to TRBD1. Trimming took 0 bases from V and 7 from J; bases not matched to a gene: 8. This CDR3 has 16 residues. Germline-derived CDR1 and CDR2 are LNHNV and YYDKDF (reference sequence). The CDR3 sequence: CATSRDPGQGWQPQHF. CDR3 nucleotide sequence: TGTGCCACCAGCAGAGATCCCGGACAGGGTTGGCAGCCCCAGCATTTT.

The V and J genes are TRBV27 and TRBJ1-1; no reliable D call. V shed 4 bases and J shed 0 bases, with 9 bases lying between them. There are 14 residues in the CDR3. Germline CDR1 reads MNHEY; CDR2 reads SMNVEV (reference sequence). CDR3 sequence: CASSSPFLNTEAFF. DNA of the CDR3: TGTGCCAGCAGTTCCCCCTTCTTGAACACTGAAGCTTTCTTT.

The V and J genes are TRBV9 and TRBJ2-1, with D perhaps TRBD1 (5 bases). CDR1 SGDLS and CDR2 YYNGEE come from the germline V gene. The CDR3 covers 16 residues. Trimming shortened V by 4 bases and J by 5 bases, and 19 bases separated the two germline ends. In DNA form, the CDR3 reads TGTGCCAGCAGCCTCCCTCGAACAGGTGGAAACAATGAGCAGTTCTTC. Translated, it gives CASSLPRTGGNNEQFF.

The V and J genes are TRBV15 and TRBJ1-2, with a weak D call TRBD1 (5 bases). Germline-derived CDR1 and CDR2 are LNHNV and YYDKDF (reference sequence). The germline V and J ends were trimmed by 0 bases and 5 bases, with 13 bases remaining between them. The CDR3 runs 15 residues. The CDR3 loop reads CATSRDRAGRYGYTF. CDR3 nucleotides: TGTGCCACCAGCAGAGATAGGGCAGGGCGGTATGGCTACACCTTC.

The genes are TRBV9 and TRBJ2-3; 13 bases are shared with TRBD2. The length of the CDR3 is 17 residues. The V gene's germline CDR1 is SGDLS and CDR2 YYNGEE. V shed 4 bases and J 2 bases; nucleotides not matched to a gene: 7. CDR3 coding DNA: TGTGCCAGCAGCTTCGGGACTAGCGGGGCCAACACAGATACGCAGTATTTT. It specifies CASSFGTSGANTDTQYF.

Details on this clone: The same CDR3 is also encoded by other DNA sequences in this sample. The V call is TRBV21-1, the J call TRBJ2-6. TRBV21-1 is recorded as a pseudogene. The CDR3 spans 20 residues. The CDR3 is CASSKPELFQGGRGANVLTF. CDR3 coding DNA: TGTGCCAGCAGCAAACCGGAGCTTTTCCAGGGGGGGCGTGGGGCCAACGTCCTGACTTTC.

This clone came up once. This sequence joins TRBV5-4 and TRBJ2-3, with D maybe TRBD1 (6 bases). Deletions cut 1 base from V and 5 bases from J, with 8 bases between. The CDR3 has 13 amino acids. Germline values: CDR1 SGHNT, CDR2 YYREEE (reference sequence). The CDR3 region has the DNA TGTGCCAGCAGCTTGACAGGGAGAGATACGCAGTATTTT. Translated: CASSLTGRDTQYF.

The gene calls are TRBV5-1 and TRBJ2-3; D may be TRBD1 (6 bases). The CDR3 extends over 15 amino acids. The germline V and J ends were trimmed by 1 base and 3 bases, with 12 bases remaining between them. CDR1 and CDR2 from the germline V gene are SGHRS and YFSETQ. CDR3 DNA: TGCGCCAGCAGCTTGCCCCTACAGGGAACAGATACGCAGTATTTT. Protein: CASSLPLQGTDTQYF.

The V gene is TRBV7-2, the J gene TRBJ1-2; 8 nucleotides agree with TRBD1. CDR3 size: 14 residues. V was clipped by 6 bases and J by 3 bases; unmatched bases: 6. Germline V lookup: CDR1 SGHTA, CDR2 FQGNSA. CDR3 sequence reads: CASSPVQGDYGYTF. The CDR3 DNA sequence: TGTGCCAGCAGTCCCGTACAGGGGGACTATGGCTACACCTTC.

The V and J genes are TRBV6-6 and TRBJ1-5; maybe TRBD1 (5 bases). Germline assignment: CDR1 MNHNY and CDR2 SVGAGI (reference sequence). V lost 6 bases, J lost 7 bases, and 13 bases lay in between. The CDR3 spans 13 residues. CDR3 in amino acids: CASSHGGDQPQHF. CDR3 coding DNA: TGTGCCAGCAGCCACGGGGGGGACCAGCCCCAGCATTTT.

The V and J genes are TRBV14 and TRBJ1-4; D is unresolved. V was clipped by 4 bases and J by 0 bases, with 9 bases between them. This CDR3 comprises 15 residues. The germline gives CDR1 SGHDN, CDR2 FVKESK. The CDR3 sequence: CASSLLFATNEKLFF. The DNA of the CDR3 is TGTGCCAGCAGCCTACTCTTTGCAACTAATGAAAAACTGTTTTTT.